These 2 T cell receptor beta chains originate from one sample sequenced in a study of metastatic and nonmetastatic thyroid tumors. TCRdb ran MiXCR on the PCR reads. The table includes 84,000 or so clones, 8% to 9.5% detected once. None of the patients had undergone any treatment ahead of thyroid surgery. Sequenced: blood. Receptors originate from a female donor with papillary thyroid cancer or a benign thyroid nodule (not recorded which). Some clones in this sample may be carry-over from other donors' samples.

Comments on this clone: The junction shows a germline mismatch at one end, possibly a read error. The V call is TRBV6-1, the J call TRBJ1-2, with TRBD1 matching over 7 bases. The CDR3 consists of 14 residues. Germline V CDR1 and CDR2: MNHNS, SASEGT. The CDR3 DNA reads TGTGCCAGCAGTTCCGGACAGGTGACCTATTGCTACACCTTC. Amino acid sequence: CASSSGQVTYCYTF.

This clone was counted many times. The chain links TRBV12-3 or TRBV12-4 to TRBJ1-4, with D possibly being TRBD1 (6 bases). Deletions cut 2 bases from V and 10 bases from J, with 14 bases between. The CDR3 is 14 amino acids. The CDR3 reads CASSLSAGAGKLFF. As DNA, the CDR3 is TGTGCCAGCAGTTTATCAGCGGGGGCGGGAAAACTGTTTTTT.